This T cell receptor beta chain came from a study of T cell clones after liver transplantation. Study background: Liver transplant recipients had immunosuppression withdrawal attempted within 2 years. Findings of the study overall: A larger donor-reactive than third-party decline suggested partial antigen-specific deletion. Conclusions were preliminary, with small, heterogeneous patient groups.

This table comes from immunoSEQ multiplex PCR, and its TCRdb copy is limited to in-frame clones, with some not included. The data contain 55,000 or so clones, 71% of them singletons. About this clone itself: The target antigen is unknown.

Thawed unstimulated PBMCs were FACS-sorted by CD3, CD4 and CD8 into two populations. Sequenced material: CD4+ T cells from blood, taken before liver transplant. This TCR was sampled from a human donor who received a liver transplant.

CDR3 residues: CASSSQGASGNTIYF. The CDR3 DNA is TGCGCCAGCAGCTCACAGGGGGCATCTGGAAACACCATATATTTT. The chain uses TRBV4-1 and TRBJ1-3; 9 nucleotides align to TRBD1. V dropped 5 bases and J dropped 1; count of bases not matched to a gene: 3. This CDR3 has 15 amino acids. Germline CDR1 MGHRA, CDR2 YSYEKL.